These 15 T cell receptor beta chains originate from one sample sequenced in a study of vaccination and CD4 T cells after COVID-19. The Oncomine TCR Beta short-read assay sequenced DNA from cultured CD4+ T cells. TCRdb re-called the PCR reads through MiXCR, storing one row per CDR3 protein. The data contain roughly 16,000 distinct CDR3 sequences, approximately 45% of them singletons. Treatment described: roughly 10-day PBMC culture with coronavirus spike peptide pools or control peptides (ViraFEST assay). These receptors have no known antigen. The specimen comprised CD4+ T cells from blood, cultured in vitro, sampled before SARS-CoV-2 vaccination. The receptors originated from a human donor who had recovered from COVID-19.

This chain links TRBV7-2 with TRBJ1-2; perhaps TRBD1 as D (5 bases). CDR1 is SGHTA, CDR2 FQGNSA, per germline. The CDR3 spans 14 residues. The V gene lost 5 bases and the J gene lost 8 bases, with 18 bases spanning the gap. The CDR3: CASSRPPGGDGYTF. In DNA, the CDR3 is TGTGCCAGCAGCCGTCCCCCGGGGGGTGACGGCTACACCTTC.

The rearrangement uses TRBV6-2 or TRBV6-3 and TRBJ2-1; D uncertain. The CDR3 loop spans 13 amino acids. V lost 4 bases and J 5 bases, leaving 9 bases between the germline ends. Germline V CDR1 and CDR2: MNHEY, SVGEGT. CDR3 in DNA: TGTGCCAGCAGTTCGGCAGCACACAATGAGCAGTTCTTC. Translation gives CASSSAAHNEQFF.

J is TRBJ1-1 and V is TRBV6-2 or TRBV6-3, with D possibly being TRBD1 (5 bases). The CDR3 spans 15 residues. V gave up 7 bases and J gave up 2 bases, with 17 bases separating them. Looked up from germline, CDR1 is MNHEY and CDR2 is SVGEGT. The CDR3 sequence is CASTPYRDGNTEAFF. The CDR3, as DNA: TGTGCCAGCACCCCTTACCGGGACGGAAACACTGAAGCTTTCTTT.

In its sample, this clonotype was seen once. V and J are TRBV12-3 or TRBV12-4 and TRBJ1-2, with D tentatively TRBD1 (5 bases). The CDR3 length is 13 residues. Trimming removed 5 bases at V and 10 bases at J, with 17 bases between. The CDR3 sequence: CASSHFGGGDYTF. CDR3 nucleotide sequence: TGTGCCAGCAGTCACTTTGGGGGTGGGGACTACACCTTC.

This clonotype was found a few times. This chain links TRBV15 with TRBJ2-5; possible D gene TRBD1, 6 bases. The CDR3 loop spans 14 amino acids. V lost 0 bases to trimming and J lost 2 bases, with 7 bases between them. Germline CDR1 and CDR2: LNHNV and YYDKDF (reference sequence). The DNA for the CDR3 is TGTGCCACCAGCAGAGATGACAGGCAAGAGACCCAGTACTTC. It translates to CATSRDDRQETQYF.

This clonotype has just a few counts. The chain links TRBV27 to TRBJ1-2; perhaps TRBD1 as D (5 bases). Trimming cost V 8 bases and J 2 bases, with 21 bases left between them. Germline CDR1 and CDR2: MNHEY and SMNVEV (reference sequence). This CDR3 region has 16 residues. The DNA for the CDR3 is TGTGCCAGCGGATTAAGAACTGGGACGTCGAACTATGGCTACACCTTC. Protein: CASGLRTGTSNYGYTF.

This clonotype has more than one count but fewer than ten. V usage is TRBV20-1 and J usage is TRBJ1-2; TRBD1 is a possible D gene (6 bases). V was shortened by 4 bases and J by 4 bases, with 19 bases between the two germline ends. Germline values: CDR1 DFQATT, CDR2 SNEGSKA (reference sequence). CDR3 length: 15 residues. For the CDR3, the DNA is TGCAGTGCTATCTTACGCCCTGGGGGCAGCTATGGCTACACCTTC. Translated, it gives CSAILRPGGSYGYTF.

The chain recombines TRBV29-1 with TRBJ2-3, with a possible D match to TRBD1 (5 bases). The CDR3 is made up of 15 amino acids. CDR1 and CDR2 (germline): SQVTM, ANQGSEA. The V end was cut by 4 bases, the J end by 7 bases, with 21 bases between. CDR3 in amino acids: CSVGMIARVLNTQYF. The CDR3 nucleotides read TGCAGCGTTGGGATGATAGCCAGGGTTCTAAATACGCAGTATTTT.

J is TRBJ2-7 and V is TRBV10-3, with TRBD1 as a possible D gene (6 bases). Germline CDR1 reads ENHRY; CDR2 reads SYGVKD. The CDR3 totals 16 residues. The V end was cut by 11 bases, the J end by 0 bases, with 23 bases between. The CDR3 is CAPKGWDTARSYEQYF. The CDR3 bases are TGTGCCCCTAAAGGTTGGGACACAGCCCGCTCCTACGAGCAGTACTTC.

The rearrangement joins TRBV2 to TRBJ1-2; 12 bases map to TRBD1. The CDR3 sequence is 15 residues long. CDR1 and CDR2 (germline): SNHLY, FYNNEI. After removal of 6 bases from V and 4 bases from J, the junction contained 6 bases not matched to a gene. The CDR3 DNA reads as TGTGCCAGCAGGGGGACAGGGGGCGAGTTCTATGGCTACACCTTC. Its translation: CASRGTGGEFYGYTF. The full variable domain, its missing parts supplied by reference TRBV2 and TRBJ1-2, is EPEVTQTPSHQVTQMGQEVILRCVPISNHLYFYWYRQILGQKVEFLVSFYNNEISEKSEIFDDQFSVERPDGSNFTLKIRSTKLEDSAMYFCASRGTGGEFYGYTFGSGTRLTVV.

The chain is built from TRBV7-2 and TRBJ2-7; D is uncertain. This CDR3 comprises 11 residues. V dropped 1 base and J dropped 6 bases, with 4 bases sitting between them. Germline-derived CDR1 and CDR2 are SGHTA and FQGNSA. The CDR3: CASSLVFEQYF. CDR3 DNA: TGTGCCAGCAGCTTAGTTTTCGAGCAGTACTTC.

The chain carries TRBV20-1 and TRBJ2-3, with D unresolved. The germline V gene encodes CDR1 DFQATT and CDR2 SNEGSKA (reference sequence). The length of the CDR3 is 12 residues. The V and J ends lost 6 bases and 2 bases respectively, with 9 bases between them. The CDR3 here is CSAPGPTDTQYF. CDR3 DNA sequence: TGCAGTGCCCCAGGACCCACAGATACGCAGTATTTT.

The V and J genes are TRBV28 and TRBJ1-5; TRBD1 matches 9 bases. The CDR3 totals 14 residues. The germline V gene encodes CDR1 MDHEN and CDR2 SYDVKM. With 9 bases clipped from V and 2 bases from J, the junction kept 5 bases outside the gene matches. CDR3 coding DNA: TGTGCCAGTGCGGGACAGGGCGGCAATCAGCCCCAGCATTTT. The encoded protein is CASAGQGGNQPQHF.

V is TRBV20-1 and J is TRBJ2-3; the D gene is possibly TRBD2 (5 bases). Trimming cost V 4 bases and J 1 base, with 15 bases left between them. Germline CDR1 is DFQATT and CDR2 is SNEGSKA (reference sequence). The CDR3 contains 15 residues. The CDR3 bases are TGCAGTGCTACTAGCAGGAGTCCGGGCACAGATACGCAGTATTTT. Its translation: CSATSRSPGTDTQYF.

The chain employs TRBV7-8 and TRBJ1-1, with no clear D. Germline CDR1 and CDR2: SGHVS and FQNEAQ. The CDR3 contains 13 residues. Trimming took 7 bases from V and 0 from J, leaving 9 bases between them. The CDR3 here is CASKLGMNTEAFF. The CDR3 coding sequence is TGTGCCAGCAAACTGGGGATGAACACTGAAGCTTTCTTT.